These T cell receptor beta chains were read from a single sample in a study of cytomegalovirus exposure and HLA in healthy donors. TCRdb's table, derived via immunoSEQ multiplex PCR, lists solely in-frame clones and lacks some. The sample lists approximately 90,000 clones; 55% to 75% were seen once. Sequencing used PBMCs. The origin of the receptors is a woman between 45 and 65 years old in good health and CMV-seropositive. CDR3s include the opening cysteine and the closing phenylalanine or tryptophan. The order of the fields is D gene, clone size, J gene, V gene, CDR3 protein, CDR3 DNA. The D gene is left open where the match is weak. Rows give clone size only sometimes, using once, few, many, or a class for an expanded clone.

TRBD2 | NA | TRBJ2-1 | TRBV11-3 | CASSLGRGTSGIGEQFF | TGTGCCAGCAGCTTAGGGCGGGGGACTAGCGGGATAGGTGAGCAGTTCTTC
NA | few | TRBJ2-7 | TRBV4-1 | CASSRTYLRGPYEQYF | TGCGCCAGCAGCCGAACCTACCTCAGGGGCCCCTACGAGCAGTACTTC
NA | NA | TRBJ1-3 | TRBV5-1 | CASSPSVSSGNTIYF | TGCGCCAGCAGCCCCTCGGTAAGCTCTGGAAACACCATATATTTT
TRBD1 | few | TRBJ2-7 | TRBV6-1 | CASSAGQGAIEQYF | TGTGCCAGCAGTGCGGGACAGGGGGCGATCGAGCAGTACTTC
NA | NA | TRBJ2-7 | TRBV5-1 | CASSLTPTSSYEQYF | TGCGCCAGCAGCTTGACCCCGACTAGCTCCTACGAGCAGTACTTC
NA | NA | TRBJ2-2 | TRBV7-3 | CASSPNTGELFF | TGTGCCAGCAGCCCAAACACCGGGGAGCTGTTTTTT
NA | few | TRBJ1-1 | TRBV28 | CASSRTRLNTEAFF | TGTGCCAGCAGCCGGACAAGATTAAACACTGAAGCTTTCTTT
NA | once | TRBJ1-3 | TRBV7-8 | CASSLVARGYSGNTIYF | TGTGCCAGCAGCTTAGTGGCGAGGGGGTACTCTGGAAACACCATATATTTT
TRBD1 | NA | TRBJ1-1 | TRBV19 | CASSIIRDSEAFF | TGTGCCAGTAGTATAATACGGGACAGTGAAGCTTTCTTT
NA | few | TRBJ2-1 | TRBV5-1 | CASSLEFVGSNYNEQFF | TGCGCCAGCAGCTTGGAATTTGTCGGGTCGAATTACAATGAGCAGTTCTTC